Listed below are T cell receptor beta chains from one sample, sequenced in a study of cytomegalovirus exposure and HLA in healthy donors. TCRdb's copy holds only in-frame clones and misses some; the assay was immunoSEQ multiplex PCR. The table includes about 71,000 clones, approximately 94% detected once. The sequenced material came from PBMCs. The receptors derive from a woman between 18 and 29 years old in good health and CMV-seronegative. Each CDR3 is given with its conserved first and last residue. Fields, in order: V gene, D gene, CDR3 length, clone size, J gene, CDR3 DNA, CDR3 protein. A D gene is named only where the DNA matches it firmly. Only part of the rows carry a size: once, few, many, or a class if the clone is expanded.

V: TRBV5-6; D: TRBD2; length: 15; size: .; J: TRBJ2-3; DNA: TGTGCCAGCAGCTGGGGACTAGCGGGAGTGGATACGCAGTATTTT; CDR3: CASSWGLAGVDTQYF
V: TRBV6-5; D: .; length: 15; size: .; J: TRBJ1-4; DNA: TGTGCCAGCACCAGCTCCAGGGTATGGAATGAAAAACTGTTTTTT; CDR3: CASTSSRVWNEKLFF
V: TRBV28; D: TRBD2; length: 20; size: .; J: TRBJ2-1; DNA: TGTGCCAGCAGTTTTCCGGCGATCGGGACTAGCGGTCAACTTCGGGATGAGCAGTTCTTC; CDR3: CASSFPAIGTSGQLRDEQFF
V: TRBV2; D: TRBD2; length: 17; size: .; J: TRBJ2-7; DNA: TGTGCCAGCAGCGAGGGACTAGCGGGAGGTTTCTCCTACGAGCAGTACTTC; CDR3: CASSEGLAGGFSYEQYF
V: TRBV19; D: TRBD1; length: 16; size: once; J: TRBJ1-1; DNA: TGTGCCAGTAGTAAAGGGACAGGGGGCGGCTTCACTGAAGCTTTCTTT; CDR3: CASSKGTGGGFTEAFF
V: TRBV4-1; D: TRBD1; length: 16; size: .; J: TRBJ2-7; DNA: TGCGCCAGCAGCCAATCCGGGACAGGTGCCTCCTACGAGCAGTACTTC; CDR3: CASSQSGTGASYEQYF
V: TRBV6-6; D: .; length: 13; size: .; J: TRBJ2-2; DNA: TGTGCCAGCAGGCGGTCAGGGACCGGGGAGCTGTTTTTT; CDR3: CASRRSGTGELFF
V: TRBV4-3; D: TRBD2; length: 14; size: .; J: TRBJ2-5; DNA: TGCGCCAGCAGCCCCACTAGCGGGGGAGAGACCCAGTACTTC; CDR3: CASSPTSGGETQYF
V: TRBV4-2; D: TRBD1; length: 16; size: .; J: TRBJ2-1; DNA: TGTGCCAGCAGCCAAGAGGGGACAGGGGGCTACAATGAGCAGTTCTTC; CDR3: CASSQEGTGGYNEQFF
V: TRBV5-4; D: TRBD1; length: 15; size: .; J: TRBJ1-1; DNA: TGTGCCAGCAGCTTGTCAAAGGGGGCGGACACTGAAGCTTTCTTT; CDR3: CASSLSKGADTEAFF
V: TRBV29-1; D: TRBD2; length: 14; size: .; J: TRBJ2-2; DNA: TGCAGCGTTGAATTCGGGACTATGGCCGGGGAGCTGTTTTTT; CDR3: CSVEFGTMAGELFF
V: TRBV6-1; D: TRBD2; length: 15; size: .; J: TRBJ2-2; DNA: TGTGCCAGCAGTGGACTAGCGGGGGACACCGGGGAGCTGTTTTTT; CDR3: CASSGLAGDTGELFF
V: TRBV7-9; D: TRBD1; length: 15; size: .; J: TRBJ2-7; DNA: TGTGCCAGCAGCTTAAACAGGGGGCGAATCTACGAGCAGTACTTC; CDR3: CASSLNRGRIYEQYF
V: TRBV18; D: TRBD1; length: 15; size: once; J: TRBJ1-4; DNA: TGTGCCAGCTCACCACGAAGGGGGCCTGATGAAAAACTGTTTTTT; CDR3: CASSPRRGPDEKLFF
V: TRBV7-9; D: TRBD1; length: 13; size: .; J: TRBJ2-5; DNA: TGTGCCAGCAGCCACGACAGGGGTGAGACCCAGTACTTC; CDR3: CASSHDRGETQYF
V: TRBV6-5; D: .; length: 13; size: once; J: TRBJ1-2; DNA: TGTGCCAGCAGTTATCTCCGGAGCTATGGCTACACCTTC; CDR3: CASSYLRSYGYTF
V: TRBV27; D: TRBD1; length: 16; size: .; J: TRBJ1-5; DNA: TGTGCCAGCAGTTTACCCAGGGGGCACAGCAATCAGCCCCAGCATTTT; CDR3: CASSLPRGHSNQPQHF
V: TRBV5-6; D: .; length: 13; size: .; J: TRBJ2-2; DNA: TGTGCCAGCAGCTTGTATTTCACCGGGGAGCTGTTTTTT; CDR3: CASSLYFTGELFF
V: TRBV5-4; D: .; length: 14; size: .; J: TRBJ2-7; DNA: TGTGCCAGCAGCTTGGATCTTGGGGGCGGCGAGCAGTACTTC; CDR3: CASSLDLGGGEQYF
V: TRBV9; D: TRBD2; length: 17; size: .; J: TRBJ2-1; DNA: TGTGCCAGCAGCGTAGAAGGACTAGCGGGAGGGTACAATGAGCAGTTCTTC; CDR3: CASSVEGLAGGYNEQFF
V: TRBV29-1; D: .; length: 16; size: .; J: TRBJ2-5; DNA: TGCAGCGTTGAAGAATATGAGCGCGGGAAGGGAGAGACCCAGTACTTC; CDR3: CSVEEYERGKGETQYF
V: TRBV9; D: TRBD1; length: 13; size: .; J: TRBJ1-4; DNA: TGTGCCAGCAGCCGACAGGGGTCGGGAAAACTGTTTTTT; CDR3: CASSRQGSGKLFF
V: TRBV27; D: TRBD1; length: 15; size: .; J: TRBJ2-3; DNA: TGTGCCAGCAGTTTATCGCGGACAGGGGCAGATACGCAGTATTTT; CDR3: CASSLSRTGADTQYF
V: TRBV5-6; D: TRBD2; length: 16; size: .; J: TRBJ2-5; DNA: TGTGCCAGCAGCCTGGGACTAGCGGGGGGGCAAGAGACCCAGTACTTC; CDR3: CASSLGLAGGQETQYF
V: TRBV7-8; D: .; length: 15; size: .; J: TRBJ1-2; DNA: TGTGCCAGCAGCCCCGGGGACTACCGTAACTATGGCTACACCTTC; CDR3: CASSPGDYRNYGYTF
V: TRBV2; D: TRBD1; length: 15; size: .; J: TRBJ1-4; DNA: TGTGCCAGCAGTTTCAACAGGGGGCGGGATGAAAAACTGTTTTTT; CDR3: CASSFNRGRDEKLFF
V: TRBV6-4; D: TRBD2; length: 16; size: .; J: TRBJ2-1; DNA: TGTGCCAGCAGTGACGGACTAGCGGGAGACAACAATGAGCAGTTCTTC; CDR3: CASSDGLAGDNNEQFF
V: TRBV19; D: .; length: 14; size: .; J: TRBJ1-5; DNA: TGTGCCAGTACCCAGGGTGATTACGGTCAGCCCCAGCATTTT; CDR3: CASTQGDYGQPQHF
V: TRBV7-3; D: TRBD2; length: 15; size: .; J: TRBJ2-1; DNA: TGTGCCAGCAGGCTAGCGGGAGGGCCCTACAATGAGCAGTTCTTC; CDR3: CASRLAGGPYNEQFF
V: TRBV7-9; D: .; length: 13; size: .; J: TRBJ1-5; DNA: TGTGCCAGCAGCTCAGGGAGCAATCAGCCCCAGCATTTT; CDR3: CASSSGSNQPQHF
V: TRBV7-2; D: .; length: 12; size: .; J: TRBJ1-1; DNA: TGTGCCAGCAGCAACTCCCGCGCTGAAGCTTTCTTT; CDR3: CASSNSRAEAFF
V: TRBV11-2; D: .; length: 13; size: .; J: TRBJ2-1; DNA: TGTGCCAGCAGCTTAGTGTGGACTAATGAGCAGTTCTTC; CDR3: CASSLVWTNEQFF
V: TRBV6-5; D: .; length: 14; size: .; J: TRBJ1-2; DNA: TGTGCCAGCAGTTACAGTGGCGGGGGGTATGGCTACACCTTC; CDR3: CASSYSGGGYGYTF
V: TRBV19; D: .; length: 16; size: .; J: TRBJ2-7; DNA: TGTGCCAGTAGTAGTCAGGGCGCTTCGCGCTCCTACGAGCAGTACTTC; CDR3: CASSSQGASRSYEQYF
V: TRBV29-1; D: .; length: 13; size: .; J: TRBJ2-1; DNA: TGCAGCCTTGAGGGGACTCACTACAATGAGCAGTTCTTC; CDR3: CSLEGTHYNEQFF
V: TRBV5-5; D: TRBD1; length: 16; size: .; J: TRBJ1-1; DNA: TGTGCCAGCAGCCGGGGGCAGACAGGGTTCCTCGCTGAAGCTTTCTTT; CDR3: CASSRGQTGFLAEAFF
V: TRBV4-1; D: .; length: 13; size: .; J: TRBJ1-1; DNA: TGCGCCAGCAGCGGGCAGGGGCCCACTGAAGCTTTCTTT; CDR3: CASSGQGPTEAFF
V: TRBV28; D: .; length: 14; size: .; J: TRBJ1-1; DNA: TGTGCCAGCAGTTCTCCGCAGGCGAACACTGAAGCTTTCTTT; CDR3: CASSSPQANTEAFF
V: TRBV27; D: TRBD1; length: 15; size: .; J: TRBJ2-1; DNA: TGTGCCAGCAGTTCCCGACAGGGGTGGGACAATGAGCAGTTCTTC; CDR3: CASSSRQGWDNEQFF
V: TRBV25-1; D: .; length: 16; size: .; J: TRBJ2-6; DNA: TGTGCCAGCATGGGGGCAGTCGGCGTTAGGGCCAACGTCCTGACTTTC; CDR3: CASMGAVGVRANVLTF
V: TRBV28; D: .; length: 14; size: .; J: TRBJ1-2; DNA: TGTGCCAGCAGTTTATATTGGGCAGACTATGGCTACACCTTC; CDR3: CASSLYWADYGYTF
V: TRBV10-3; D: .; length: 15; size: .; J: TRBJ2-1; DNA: TGTGCCACCAACGACATACAGAGCTCCTACAATGAGCAGTTCTTC; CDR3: CATNDIQSSYNEQFF
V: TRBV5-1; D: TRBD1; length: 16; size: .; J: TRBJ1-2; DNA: TGCGCCAGCAGCCCCCGACAGGGACAGTCCGGCTATGGCTACACCTTC; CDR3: CASSPRQGQSGYGYTF
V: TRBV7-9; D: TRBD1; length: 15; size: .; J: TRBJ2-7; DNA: TGTGCCAGCAGCTTTCCGGGACAGGGGTTCGACGAGCAGTACTTC; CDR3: CASSFPGQGFDEQYF
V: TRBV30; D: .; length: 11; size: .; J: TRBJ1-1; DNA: TGTGCCTGGACAGGGCGTACTGAAGCTTTCTTT; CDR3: CAWTGRTEAFF
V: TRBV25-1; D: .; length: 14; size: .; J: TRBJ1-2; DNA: TGTGCCAGCAGCGGGAGCCGGATTAACTATGGCTACACCTTC; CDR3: CASSGSRINYGYTF
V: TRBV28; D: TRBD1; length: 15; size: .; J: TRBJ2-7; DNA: TGTGCCAGCAGTTTACCGGGACAGGGGACACACGAGCAGTACTTC; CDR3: CASSLPGQGTHEQYF
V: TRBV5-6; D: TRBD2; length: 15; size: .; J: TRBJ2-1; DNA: TGTGCCAGCAGCTTGTGGCGGGGGGCGTACAATGAGCAGTTCTTC; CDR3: CASSLWRGAYNEQFF
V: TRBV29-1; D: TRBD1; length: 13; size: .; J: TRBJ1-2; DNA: TGCAGCGTACCGACAGGGGAGGGCTATGGCTACACCTTC; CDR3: CSVPTGEGYGYTF
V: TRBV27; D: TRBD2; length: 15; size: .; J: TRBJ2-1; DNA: TGTGCCAGCAGTTTAGGGACTAGCGGGGGTAATGAGCAGTTCTTC; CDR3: CASSLGTSGGNEQFF
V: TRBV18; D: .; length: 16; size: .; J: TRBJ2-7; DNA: TGTGCCAGCTCACCACCGACAGCCTCAACAACCTACGAGCAGTACTTC; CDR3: CASSPPTASTTYEQYF
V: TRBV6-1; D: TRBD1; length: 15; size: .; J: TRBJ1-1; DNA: TGTGCCAGCAGGGGAACAGGACAGGGGAACACTGAAGCTTTCTTT; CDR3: CASRGTGQGNTEAFF
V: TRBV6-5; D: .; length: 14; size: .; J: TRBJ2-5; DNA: TGTGCCAGCAGTTACTCCCAGGGGCAGGAGACCCAGTACTTC; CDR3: CASSYSQGQETQYF
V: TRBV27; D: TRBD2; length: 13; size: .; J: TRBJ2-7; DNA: TGTGCCAGCAGTCTAGCGGGCTCCTACGAGCAGTACTTC; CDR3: CASSLAGSYEQYF
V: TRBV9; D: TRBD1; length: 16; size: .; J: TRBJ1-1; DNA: TGTGCCAGCAGCGTAGGGGCAGGGGGTAAGGACACTGAAGCTTTCTTT; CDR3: CASSVGAGGKDTEAFF
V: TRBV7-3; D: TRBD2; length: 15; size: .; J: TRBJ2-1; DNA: TGTGCCAGCAGCTTAGGTCCTAGCGGGGGGGCCGGTCCATTCTTC; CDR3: CASSLGPSGGAGPFF
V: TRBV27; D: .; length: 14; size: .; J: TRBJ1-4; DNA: TGTGCCAGCAAAATGGAGGAGGCTAATGAAAAACTGTTTTTT; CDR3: CASKMEEANEKLFF
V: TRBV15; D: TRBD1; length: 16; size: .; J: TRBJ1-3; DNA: TGTGCCACCAGCAGAGGGACAGGCTTCTCTGGAAACACCATATATTTT; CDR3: CATSRGTGFSGNTIYF
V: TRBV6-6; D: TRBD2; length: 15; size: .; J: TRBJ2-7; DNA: TGTGCCAGCAGTTATACTAGCGGGGGCCCCTACGAGCAGTACTTC; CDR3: CASSYTSGGPYEQYF